This T cell receptor (beta chain) appears in the sequencing data of a study of T cell responses to AZD1222 COVID-19 vaccine. Produced via immunoSEQ multiplex PCR; TCRdb's table is partial and in-frame only. The repertoire has roughly 150,000 clones, about 90% of them found once; the top ten carry roughly 6%. Study conclusions and caveats: Among the donors, most were white British and more were female, and clonal diversity was possibly underestimated. Spike-wide vaccine-associated CD4 TCRs dominated at 160-218 and 743-854.

Trimming pared 7 bases from V and 0 bases from J, leaving 10 bases between. Per germline, CDR1 ENHRY and CDR2 SYGVKD. The CDR3 totals 14 residues. Concerning this clone: Its antigen is unidentified.

The clonotype comes from an adult who received the AZD1222 COVID-19 vaccine. This chain uses TRBV10-3 with TRBJ1-3, with unresolved D. The sequences come from peripheral blood, collected 28 days after the second AZD1222 dose. The CDR3 loop reads CAITVDGSGNTIYF. CDR3 coding DNA: TGTGCCATCACCGTGGACGGCTCTGGAAACACCATATATTTT.